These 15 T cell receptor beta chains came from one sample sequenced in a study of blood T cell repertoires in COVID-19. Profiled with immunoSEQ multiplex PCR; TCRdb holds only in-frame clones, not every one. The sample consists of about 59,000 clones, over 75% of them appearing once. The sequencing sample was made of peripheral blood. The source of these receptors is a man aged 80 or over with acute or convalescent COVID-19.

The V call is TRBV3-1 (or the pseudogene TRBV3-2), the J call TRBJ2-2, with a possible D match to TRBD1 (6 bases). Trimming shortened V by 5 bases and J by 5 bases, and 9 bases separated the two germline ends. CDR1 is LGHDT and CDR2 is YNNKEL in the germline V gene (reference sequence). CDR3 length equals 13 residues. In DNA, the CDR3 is TGTGCCAGCAGCTACCAGGGGACCGGGGAGCTGTTTTTT. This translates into CASSYQGTGELFF.

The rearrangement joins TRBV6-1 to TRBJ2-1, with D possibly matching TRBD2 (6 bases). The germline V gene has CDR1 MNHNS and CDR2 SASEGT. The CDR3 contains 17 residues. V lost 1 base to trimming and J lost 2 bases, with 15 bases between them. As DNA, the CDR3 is TGTGCCAGCAGTGAAGGTACCCTAGCGAGACCCTACAATGAGCAGTTCTTC. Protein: CASSEGTLARPYNEQFF.

The CDR3 DNA sequence: TGTGCCAGCAGTGACTCAATGGTCGGGACAGGGAACACCGGGGAGCTGTTTTTT. Translation gives CASSDSMVGTGNTGELFF. The chain links TRBV6-4 to TRBJ2-2; 8 positions agree with TRBD1. The germline gives CDR1 MRHNA, CDR2 SNTAGT. The J segment lost 1 base and the V segment lost 0 bases, leaving 7 bases of the junction unmatched. There are 18 residues in the CDR3.

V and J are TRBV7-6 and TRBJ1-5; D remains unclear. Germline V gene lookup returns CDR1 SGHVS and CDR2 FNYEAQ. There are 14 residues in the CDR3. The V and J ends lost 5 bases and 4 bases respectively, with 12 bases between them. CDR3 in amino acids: CASSLGLPNQPQHF. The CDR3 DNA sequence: TGTGCCAGCAGCCTAGGACTCCCTAATCAGCCCCAGCATTTT.

The CDR3 bases are TGTGCCAGCAGCTTAGTCGGCGGGGGGGCCGGGAATGAGCAGTTCTTC. Amino acids: CASSLVGGGAGNEQFF. The chain carries TRBV7-2 and TRBJ2-1, with 9 bases fitting TRBD2. Trimming at V came to 1 base and at J to 7 bases, leaving 8 bases not matched to a gene. Looked up from germline, CDR1 is SGHTA and CDR2 is FQGNSA. The CDR3 contains 16 residues.

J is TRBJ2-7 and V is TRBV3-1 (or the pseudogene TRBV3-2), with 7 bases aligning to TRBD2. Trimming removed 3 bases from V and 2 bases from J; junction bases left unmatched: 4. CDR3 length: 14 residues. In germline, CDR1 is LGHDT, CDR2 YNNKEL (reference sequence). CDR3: CASSQDGRAYEQYF. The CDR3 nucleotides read TGTGCCAGCAGCCAGGATGGGAGGGCCTACGAGCAGTACTTC.

The CDR3 nucleotides read TGCGCCAGCAGCCCGGGCACTAGCGGGGGGGCCGTGCAGTACTTC. Amino acids: CASSPGTSGGAVQYF. The chain links TRBV5-1 to TRBJ2-7; TRBD2 matches at 13 bases. The CDR3 totals 15 residues. Germline CDR1 reads SGHRS; CDR2 reads YFSETQ. Trimming took 4 bases from V and 9 from J; bases not matched to a gene: 10.

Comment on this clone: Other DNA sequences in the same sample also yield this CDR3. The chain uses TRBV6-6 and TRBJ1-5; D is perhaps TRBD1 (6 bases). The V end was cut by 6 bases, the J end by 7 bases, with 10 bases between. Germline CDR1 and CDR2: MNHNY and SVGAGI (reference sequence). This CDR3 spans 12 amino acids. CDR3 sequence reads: CASSPTGQPQHF. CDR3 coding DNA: TGTGCCAGCAGCCCGACAGGACAGCCCCAGCATTTT.

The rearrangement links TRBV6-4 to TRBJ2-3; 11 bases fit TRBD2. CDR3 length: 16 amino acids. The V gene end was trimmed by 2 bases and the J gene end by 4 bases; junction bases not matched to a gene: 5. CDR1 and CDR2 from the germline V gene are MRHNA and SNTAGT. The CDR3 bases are TGTGCCAGCAGTGACCTTAGCGGGGGGGCCGCAGATACGCAGTATTTT. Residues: CASSDLSGGAADTQYF.

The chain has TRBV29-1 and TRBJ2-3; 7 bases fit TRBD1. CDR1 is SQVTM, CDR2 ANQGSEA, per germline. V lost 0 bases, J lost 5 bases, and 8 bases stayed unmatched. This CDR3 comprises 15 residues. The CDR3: CSVEDSGQSLDTQYF. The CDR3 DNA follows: TGCAGCGTTGAAGATTCGGGACAGAGCTTAGATACGCAGTATTTT.

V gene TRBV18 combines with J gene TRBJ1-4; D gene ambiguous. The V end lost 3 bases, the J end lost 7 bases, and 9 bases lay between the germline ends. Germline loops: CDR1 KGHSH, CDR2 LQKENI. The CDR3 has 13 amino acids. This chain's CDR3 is CASSPGEGEKLFF. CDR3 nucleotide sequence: TGTGCCAGCTCACCTGGGGAGGGTGAAAAACTGTTTTTT.

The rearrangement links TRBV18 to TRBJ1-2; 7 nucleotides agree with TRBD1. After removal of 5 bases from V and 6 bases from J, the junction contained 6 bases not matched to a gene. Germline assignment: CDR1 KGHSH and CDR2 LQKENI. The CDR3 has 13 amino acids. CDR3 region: CASSATGWDGYTF. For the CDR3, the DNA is TGTGCCAGCTCAGCGACAGGGTGGGATGGCTACACCTTC.

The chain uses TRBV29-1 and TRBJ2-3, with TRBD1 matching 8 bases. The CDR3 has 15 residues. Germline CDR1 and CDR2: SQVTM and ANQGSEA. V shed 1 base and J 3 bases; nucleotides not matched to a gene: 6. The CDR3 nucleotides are TGCAGCGTTGAAGCTCGGGGACAGGTGACAGATACGCAGTATTTT. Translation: CSVEARGQVTDTQYF.

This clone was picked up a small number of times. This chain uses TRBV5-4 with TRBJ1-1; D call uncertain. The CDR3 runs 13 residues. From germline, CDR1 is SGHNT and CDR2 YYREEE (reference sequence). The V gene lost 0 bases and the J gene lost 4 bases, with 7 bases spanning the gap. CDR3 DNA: TGTGCCAGCAGCTTGGGTGGCACCACTGAAGCTTTCTTT. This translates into CASSLGGTTEAFF.

CDR3 sequence reads: CASSEQTGVNSPLHF. DNA of the CDR3: TGTGCCAGCAGCGAACAGACAGGGGTCAATTCACCCCTCCACTTT. V usage is TRBV7-2 and J usage is TRBJ1-6, with 8 bases matching TRBD1. In germline, CDR1 is SGHTA, CDR2 FQGNSA. The J segment lost 7 bases and the V segment lost 5 bases, leaving 7 bases of the junction unmatched. The CDR3 is made up of 15 amino acids.